The clone carrying this TCR beta chain was detected only a few times. The ends were cut back, 6 bases at V and 9 bases at J, with 21 bases in the middle. This CDR3 is 15 amino acids long. Germline V gene data show CDR1 as MNHEY and CDR2 as SMNVEV (reference sequence). From the RT-PCR reads, TCRdb called clonotypes with MiXCR, one entry per CDR3 protein. The data contain fewer than 800,000 distinct CDR3 sequences, approximately 15% of them singletons. The TCR was taken from a female donor in good health, serving as a healthy control. Sample: memory CD4+ T cells from blood. The chain joins TRBV27 to TRBJ2-1; possible D gene TRBD1, 6 bases. CDR3 DNA sequence: TGTGCCAGCAGCACCCTTAGGACAGCTACAACTGAGCAGTTCTTC. Its translation is CASSTLRTATTEQFF.